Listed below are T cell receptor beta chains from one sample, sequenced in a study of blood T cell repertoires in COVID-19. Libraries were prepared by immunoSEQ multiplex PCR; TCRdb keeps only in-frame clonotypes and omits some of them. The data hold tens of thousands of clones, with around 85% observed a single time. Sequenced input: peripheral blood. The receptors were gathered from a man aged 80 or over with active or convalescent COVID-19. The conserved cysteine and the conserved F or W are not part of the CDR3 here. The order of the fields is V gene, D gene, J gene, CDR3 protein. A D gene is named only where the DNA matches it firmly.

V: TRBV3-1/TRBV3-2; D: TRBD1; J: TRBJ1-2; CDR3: ASSQEDRQGGYT
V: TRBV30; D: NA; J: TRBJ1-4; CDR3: AWGGAGDEKLF
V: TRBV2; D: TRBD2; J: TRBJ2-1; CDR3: ASNGGSSYNEQF
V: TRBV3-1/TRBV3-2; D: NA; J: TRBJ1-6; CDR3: ASSQDCGKGGDNSPLH
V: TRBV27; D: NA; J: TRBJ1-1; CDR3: ASSFRANTEAF
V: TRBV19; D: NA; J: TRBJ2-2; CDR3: ASRRREGELF
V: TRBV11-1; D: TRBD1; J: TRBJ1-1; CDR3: ASTVDRGYGDTEAF
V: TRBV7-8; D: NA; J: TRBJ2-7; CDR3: ASSLSGDIYEQY
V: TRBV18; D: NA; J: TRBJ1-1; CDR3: ASSQDRLNTEAF
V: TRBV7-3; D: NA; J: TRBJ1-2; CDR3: ASSPTAGDYGYT
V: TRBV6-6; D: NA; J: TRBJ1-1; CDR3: ASSYSGGTEAF
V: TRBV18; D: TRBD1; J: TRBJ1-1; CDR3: ASSPRGQGETEAF
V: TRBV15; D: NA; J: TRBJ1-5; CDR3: ATSRDAAGVNQPQH
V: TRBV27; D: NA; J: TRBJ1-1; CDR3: ASSAIEGGGTEAF
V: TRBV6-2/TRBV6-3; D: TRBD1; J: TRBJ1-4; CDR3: ASSDLGTANEKLF
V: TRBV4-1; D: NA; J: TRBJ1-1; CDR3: ASSQGLEAF
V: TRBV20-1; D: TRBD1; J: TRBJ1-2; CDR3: SAGTGYGYT
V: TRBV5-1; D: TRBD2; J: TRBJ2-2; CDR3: ASSLRPTSGGAGTGELF
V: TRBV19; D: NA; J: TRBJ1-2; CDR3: ASRNSGLYSMGYT
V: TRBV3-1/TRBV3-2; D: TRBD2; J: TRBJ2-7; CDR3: ASRPSGGTYEQY
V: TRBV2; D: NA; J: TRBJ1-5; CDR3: ASSEGAGSQH
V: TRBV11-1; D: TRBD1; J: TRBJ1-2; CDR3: ASSFDRGDYGYT
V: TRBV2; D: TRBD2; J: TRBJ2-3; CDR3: ASSEASGATDTQY
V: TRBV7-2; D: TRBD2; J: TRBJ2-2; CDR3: ASSRRTGGGTGELF
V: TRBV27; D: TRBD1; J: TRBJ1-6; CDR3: ASSLGQVYNSPLH
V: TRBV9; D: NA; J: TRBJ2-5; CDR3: ASSVGGGRETQY
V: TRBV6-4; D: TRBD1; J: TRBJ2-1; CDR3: ASSKRQGWVNEQF